The text below deals with one T cell receptor beta chain. These data are taken from a study of OX40 agonist ivuxolimab in advanced cancers. Overall study context: Ivuxolimab, an antibody that agonizes OX40 (CD134), was administered to the patients. Three patients responded partially, comprising one with hepatocellular carcinoma and two with cutaneous melanoma. Participants averaged approximately 65 years of age (range 23 to 79) and were roughly 80% male.

Some clones are missing from TCRdb's copy, which holds only in-frame ones; the method was immunoSEQ multiplex PCR. This sample has tens of thousands of clones, with 80% to 95% found just once. CDR1 and CDR2 from the germline V gene are KGHSH and LQKENI. The CDR3 extends over 14 amino acids. With 8 bases removed from V and 2 bases from J, the gap between germline ends came to 10 bases. Blood got drawn at baseline, again on cycle 4 day 1, and then on cycle 7 day 1. Sequences were derived from CD4+ or CD8+ T cells sorted from blood, sampled in a trial of the OX40 agonist ivuxolimab. The TCR originated in an adult with an advanced solid tumor such as melanoma, head and neck, liver or kidney cancer. The rearrangement links TRBV18 to TRBJ2-6; possibly TRBD2 for D (5 bases). The CDR3 region has the DNA TGTGCCAGCCTTCTAGCAACTGGGGCCAACGTCCTGACTTTC. This codes for CASLLATGANVLTF.